This T cell receptor (beta chain) was sequenced for a study of identical twins. Study results and limitations: Insertions ran lower in abundant cord blood beta clonotypes, though not in memory repertoires. The same donors were not followed; conclusions instead depended on cross-sectional statistical analysis.

A template switching step contributed a universal primer site, while unique molecular identifiers were present in the cDNA. In TCRdb, the 5' RACE reads were re-called with MiXCR into one record per CDR3 protein. The data hold approximately 470,000 distinct CDR3 sequences, with about 14% observed a single time. Points on this clonotype: The antigen is undetermined.

V shed 2 bases and J shed 4 bases, with 9 bases lying between them. CDR1 and CDR2 (germline): MNHEY, SVGAGI. The CDR3 extends over 14 amino acids. This sample also appeared in a second study, on yellow fever vaccine responses in identical twins. That work adds: Vaccine-induced T cell responses in twins were reportedly observed to appear partly convergent, partly personalized.

The chain couples TRBV6-5 to TRBJ1-3; D is unresolved. What was sequenced was CD4+ T cells sorted from blood. The receptor comes from a woman aged 18-30 years in good health. The DNA of the CDR3 is TGTGCCAGCAGTTACGGGAACGAGGGAAACACCATATATTTT. Translation gives CASSYGNEGNTIYF.